These 22 T cell receptor beta chains share one sample of origin, sequenced in a study of blood T cell repertoires in COVID-19. Some clones are missing from TCRdb's copy, which holds only in-frame ones; the method was immunoSEQ multiplex PCR. The sample shows about 490,000 clones, over 75% of them seen only once. Sample: peripheral blood. Receptors were obtained from a human donor in a cohort sampled during active COVID-19.

In this sample, this clone turned up once. This CDR3 reads CASSPRDRARTEAFF. As DNA, the CDR3 is TGTGCCAGCAGTCCCCGGGACAGGGCGAGGACTGAAGCTTTCTTT. V and J are TRBV6-5 and TRBJ1-1; TRBD1 aligns across 9 bases. V lost 5 bases to trimming and J lost 5 bases; unmatched junction nucleotides: 9. Germline V gene lookup returns CDR1 MNHEY and CDR2 SVGAGI. The CDR3 is made up of 15 amino acids.

The V and J genes are TRBV7-2 and TRBJ2-6; TRBD2 is a possible D gene (6 bases). CDR1 and CDR2 from the germline V gene are SGHTA and FQGNSA. The CDR3 spans 15 residues. V dropped 2 bases and J dropped 2 bases, with 7 bases sitting between them. The CDR3 DNA reads TGTGCCAGCAGCTTACGGGGGACTGGGGCCAACGTCCTGACTTTC. Protein sequence: CASSLRGTGANVLTF. Looking up the rest from reference TRBV7-2 and TRBJ2-6 gives the full variable domain: GAGVSQSPSNKVTEKGKDVELRCDPISGHTALYWYRQSLGQGLEFLIYFQGNSAPDKSGLPSDRFSAERTGGSVSTLTIQRTQQEDSAVYLCASSLRGTGANVLTFGAGSRLTVL.

The chain combines TRBV21-1 with TRBJ2-3; the DNA was not used to check the table's D call, TRBD2. TRBV21-1 is a pseudogene. The CDR3 contains 16 residues. For the CDR3, the DNA is TGTGCCAGCCTTATTATAGCGGGACTCTTTACAGATACGCAGTATTTT. Residues: CASLIIAGLFTDTQYF.

The genes are TRBV11-1 and TRBJ2-7; 8 positions match TRBD2. CDR1 and CDR2 (germline): SGHAT, FQDESV (reference sequence). V lost 4 bases, J lost 3 bases, and 8 bases stayed unmatched. The CDR3 consists of 15 residues. DNA for the CDR3: TGTGCCAGCAGCTCCGCGGGACTAGATCGCTACGAGCAGTACTTC. This encodes CASSSAGLDRYEQYF.

This chain connects TRBV7-3 to TRBJ1-5, with 7 nucleotides matching TRBD1. J gave up 5 bases and V 5 bases, and 9 bases lay outside the gene matches. Germline lookup yields CDR1 SGHTA and CDR2 FQGTGA. CDR3 length: 15 amino acids. CDR3 loop: CASSESQGRDQPQHF. In DNA, the CDR3 is TGTGCCAGCAGCGAGTCACAGGGGCGTGATCAGCCCCAGCATTTT.

The chain uses TRBV15 and TRBJ2-1, with 7 nucleotides matching TRBD1. The trim removed 3 bases at V and 9 bases at J, leaving 11 bases unmatched. The CDR3 consists of 15 residues. Germline V gene sequence: CDR1 LNHNV, CDR2 YYDKDF (reference sequence). The CDR3 loop is CATSSDRVQAFEQFF. CDR3 sequence (DNA): TGTGCCACCAGCAGCGACAGGGTACAGGCGTTTGAGCAGTTCTTC.

DNA for the CDR3: TGTGCCAGCAGCTTGAGGCGGGCCGGAGGGGACCACAATGAGCAGTTCTTC. This gives the protein CASSLRRAGGDHNEQFF. V is TRBV5-6 and J is TRBJ2-1; tentative D call: TRBD2 (6 bases). With 1 base removed from V and 5 bases from J, the gap between germline ends came to 19 bases. CDR3 size: 17 residues. From germline, CDR1 is SGHDT and CDR2 YYEEEE.

The chain couples TRBV28 to TRBJ2-5, with 11 bases aligning to TRBD2. The germline gives CDR1 MDHEN, CDR2 SYDVKM. J gave up 0 bases and V 2 bases, and 14 bases lay outside the gene matches. The CDR3 covers 20 residues. CDR3 sequence reads: CASSLGRQRPGLADQETQYF. CDR3 DNA: TGTGCCAGCAGTTTAGGGCGACAGAGGCCGGGACTAGCGGACCAAGAGACCCAGTACTTC.

In this sample, this clone turned up once. As DNA, the CDR3 is TGTGCCAGCAGTCGTGGACTAGCGGGAGGTTACGAGCAGTACTTC. Residues: CASSRGLAGGYEQYF. V is TRBV2 and J is TRBJ2-7; 14 bases align to TRBD2. Germline V gene sequence: CDR1 SNHLY, CDR2 FYNNEI. The junction had 4 bases not matched to a gene; V was cut back by 5 bases and J by 4 bases. CDR3 length: 15 amino acids.

This sequence joins TRBV19 and TRBJ1-6; TRBD1 might be the D (5 bases). The CDR3 contains 14 residues. Germline CDR1 and CDR2: LNHDA and SQIVND (reference sequence). V was clipped by 6 bases and J by 7 bases, with 13 bases between them. The CDR3 sequence is CASSRQMRNSPLHF. CDR3 DNA sequence: TGTGCCAGTAGCCGACAGATGCGAAATTCACCCCTCCACTTT. The full variable domain, in which reference TRBV19 and TRBJ1-6 provide the parts outside the CDR3, is DGGITQSPKYLFRKEGQNVTLSCEQNLNHDAMYWYRQDPGQGLRLIYYSQIVNDFQKGDIAEGYSVSREKKESFPLTVTSAQKNPTAFYLCASSRQMRNSPLHFGNGTRLTVT.

The chain combines TRBV9 with TRBJ1-4, with D tentatively TRBD1 (6 bases). CDR3 length: 15 residues. Germline V CDR1 and CDR2: SGDLS, YYNGEE. V gave up 0 bases and J gave up 10 bases, with 16 bases separating them. The CDR3, as DNA: TGTGCCAGCAGCGTAGGAGCAGGGGTTGGTGGAAAACTGTTTTTT. Translation gives CASSVGAGVGGKLFF.

The J gene is TRBJ2-1, the V gene TRBV6-5, with 10 bases fitting TRBD2. V shed 10 bases, J shed 3 bases, and the junction held 6 bases outside the gene matches. The CDR3 is made up of 14 amino acids. CDR1 and CDR2 from the germline V gene are MNHEY and SVGAGI. The CDR3 region has the DNA TGTGCCACCTTTTTAGCGGGAGGCTACAATGAGCAGTTCTTC. Amino acids: CATFLAGGYNEQFF.

The V and J genes are TRBV7-8 and TRBJ2-3; tentative D call: TRBD2 (5 bases). V gave up 3 bases and J gave up 4 bases, with 11 bases separating them. Germline-derived CDR1 and CDR2 are SGHVS and FQNEAQ. The CDR3 contains 14 residues. CDR3 loop: CASSFSAHSDTQYF. CDR3 DNA: TGTGCCAGCAGCTTTAGCGCCCATTCAGATACGCAGTATTTT.

The rearrangement uses TRBV10-3 and TRBJ2-7; D gene uncertain. Trimming stripped 0 bases from V and 4 bases from J, with 10 bases between. This CDR3 has 14 amino acids. Germline CDR1 ENHRY, CDR2 SYGVKD. CDR3 coding DNA: TGTGCCATCAGTGAGTCGGCCACAGAGTACGAGCAGTACTTC. Its protein is CAISESATEYEQYF.

The CDR3 here is CSVTPRTGRGGEAFF. The CDR3 coding sequence is TGCAGCGTGACCCCCCGGACAGGGCGAGGAGGTGAAGCTTTCTTT. The chain is built from TRBV29-1 and TRBJ1-1, with 8 nucleotides matching TRBD1. The CDR3 spans 15 residues. The junction had 16 bases not matched to a gene; V was cut back by 6 bases and J by 7 bases. Germline lookup yields CDR1 SQVTM and CDR2 ANQGSEA. The full variable domain, rest sourced from reference TRBV29-1 and TRBJ1-1, is SAVISQKPSRDICQRGTSLTIQCQVDSQVTMMFWYRQQPGQSLTLIATANQGSEATYESGFVIDKFPISRPNLTFSTLTVSNMSPEDSSIYLCSVTPRTGRGGEAFFGQGTRLTVV.

The chain has TRBV5-6 and TRBJ1-2; 10 bases line up with TRBD1. The germline gives CDR1 SGHDT, CDR2 YYEEEE. Losses at the gene ends were 4 bases for V and 3 bases for J; bases not matched to a gene: 3. The CDR3 contains 14 residues. CDR3: CASSRQGADYGYTF. The CDR3 nucleotides read TGTGCCAGCAGCCGACAGGGGGCAGACTATGGCTACACCTTC.

This chain connects TRBV11-3 to TRBJ2-1, with D possibly being TRBD1 (6 bases). The V end was cut by 4 bases, the J end by 9 bases, with 16 bases between. In germline, CDR1 is SGHNT, CDR2 YENEEA. The CDR3 has 14 residues. The CDR3 here is CASSWRPGTPEQFF. In nucleotides, the CDR3 is TGTGCCAGCAGCTGGCGCCCCGGGACACCTGAGCAGTTCTTC.

V gene TRBV6-5 combines with J gene TRBJ2-7; 13 positions agree with TRBD2. The CDR3 totals 15 residues. J lost 7 bases, V lost 6 bases, and 9 bases had no gene match. In germline, CDR1 is MNHEY, CDR2 SVGAGI. This chain's CDR3 is CASRGGTSGIGEQYF. CDR3 in DNA: TGTGCCAGCAGGGGGGGGACTAGCGGGATAGGGGAGCAGTACTTC.

This chain links TRBV12-2 with TRBJ2-1; the D call in the table, TRBD2, was not verified against the DNA. TRBV12-2 is a recognized pseudogene. This CDR3 is 17 amino acids long. The CDR3 sequence: CASRLTPGLVLYNEQFF. DNA for the CDR3: TGTGCAAGTCGCTTAACCCCGGGACTAGTGCTGTACAATGAGCAGTTCTTC.

CDR3 amino acids: CASSLQQGEGYTF. The CDR3 bases are TGTGCCAGCAGCTTGCAGCAGGGGGAAGGCTACACCTTC. This chain links TRBV7-8 with TRBJ1-2, with TRBD1 matching over 7 bases. Germline lookup yields CDR1 SGHVS and CDR2 FQNEAQ. CDR3 length equals 13 residues. V lost 3 bases to trimming and J lost 8 bases; unmatched junction nucleotides: 6.

The chain couples TRBV5-4 to TRBJ2-7; 7 nucleotides agree with TRBD1. V lost 0 bases and J lost 0; bases outside the gene matches: 6. Per the germline V gene, CDR1 is SGHNT and CDR2 is YYREEE (reference sequence). This CDR3 spans 16 amino acids. CDR3 in DNA: TGTGCCAGCAGCTTGGGTTCGGGACAGAGCTCCTACGAGCAGTACTTC. It encodes CASSLGSGQSSYEQYF.

The V call is TRBV7-9, the J call TRBJ1-1, with D possibly TRBD1 on 6 matching bases. This CDR3 has 13 amino acids. V was clipped by 5 bases and J by 5 bases, with 12 bases between them. Germline CDR1 and CDR2: SEHNR and FQNEAQ (reference sequence). The CDR3, as DNA: TGTGCCAGCAGCGGGGGCGGATTGACTGAAGCTTTCTTT. Its translation: CASSGGGLTEAFF.